These 2 T cell receptor beta chains were all obtained from the same sample, sequenced in a study of shared clonotypes between healthy human individuals. This table comes from immunoSEQ multiplex PCR, and its TCRdb copy is limited to in-frame clones, with some not included. The data contain 2 million to 2.5 million clones, 80% to 95% of them singletons. Sequencing was carried out using naive CD4+ T cells from PBMCs. Described subset: CD45RA+ positively selected. These receptors came from a man between 18 and 35 years old in good health. Some clones in this sample may be carry-over from other donors' samples.

V is TRBV7-2 and J is TRBJ1-2, with 7 bases lining up with TRBD1. J lost 3 bases, V lost 5 bases, and 3 bases had no gene match. The length of the CDR3 is 13 residues. Germline V lookup: CDR1 SGHTA, CDR2 FQGNSA. CDR3 residues: CASSLDRDYGYTF. The CDR3 DNA reads TGTGCCAGCAGCCTCGACAGGGACTATGGCTACACCTTC.

The CDR3 sequence: CASNSGQGVYEQYF. For the CDR3, the DNA is TGCGCCAGCAACTCGGGACAGGGTGTGTACGAGCAGTACTTC. The chain links TRBV5-1 to TRBJ2-7; 9 nucleotides agree with TRBD1. The CDR3 has 14 amino acids. Germline V gives CDR1 SGHRS, CDR2 YFSETQ. The ends lost 6 bases at V and 4 bases at J; junction bases unmatched: 8.